The present TCR beta chain was sequenced within a study of cytomegalovirus exposure and HLA in healthy donors. Germline lookup yields CDR1 MNHNS and CDR2 SASEGT. Trimming cost V 4 bases and J 9 bases; bases outside gene matches: 14. The CDR3 totals 16 residues. The PCR contained 60 Vbeta and 13 Jbeta primers. Sequencing was performed with immunoSEQ multiplex PCR; in TCRdb, only in-frame clones are kept and a portion is missing. The profile shows 130,000 to 150,000 clones, 64% of them singletons. V usage is TRBV6-1 and J usage is TRBJ2-2, with 7 bases aligning to TRBD2. The sequencing sample was made of PBMCs. The clonotype was recovered from a woman aged 30 to 39 in good health and CMV-seropositive. The CDR3 here is CASSGRLAVGGRELFF. CDR3 nucleotides: TGTGCCAGCAGTGGTCGGCTAGCGGTCGGGGGTAGGGAGCTGTTTTTT.